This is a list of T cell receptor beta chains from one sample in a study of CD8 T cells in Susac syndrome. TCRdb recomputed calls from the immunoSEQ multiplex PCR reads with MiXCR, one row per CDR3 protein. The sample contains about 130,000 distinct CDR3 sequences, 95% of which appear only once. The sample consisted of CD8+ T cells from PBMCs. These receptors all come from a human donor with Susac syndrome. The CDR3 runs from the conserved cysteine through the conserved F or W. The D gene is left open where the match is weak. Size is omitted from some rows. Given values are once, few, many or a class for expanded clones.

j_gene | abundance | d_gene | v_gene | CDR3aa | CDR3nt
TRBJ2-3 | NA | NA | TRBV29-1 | CSADPGLNTDTQYF | TGCAGCGCCGACCCGGGACTCAACACAGATACGCAGTATTTT
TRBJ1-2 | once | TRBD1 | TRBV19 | CASSSPDRGNYGYTF | TGTGCCAGTAGTTCACCGGACAGGGGAAACTATGGCTACACCTTC
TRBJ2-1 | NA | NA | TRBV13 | CASRTPGGKQFF | TGTGCCAGCAGGACCCCCGGCGGGAAGCAGTTCTTC
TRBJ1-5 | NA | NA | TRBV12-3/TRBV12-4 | CASSFHPINQPQHF | TGTGCCAGCAGTTTTCACCCTATCAATCAGCCCCAGCATTTT
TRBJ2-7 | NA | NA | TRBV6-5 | CASKTTWSLEQYF | TGTGCCAGCAAAACCACGTGGTCTCTAGAGCAGTACTTC
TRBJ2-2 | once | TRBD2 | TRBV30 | CAWNPAGGRLAKNTGELFF | TGTGCCTGGAATCCCGCCGGGGGGAGACTAGCGAAGAACACCGGGGAGCTGTTTTTT
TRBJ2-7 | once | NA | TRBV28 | CASSVALEQYF | TGTGCCAGCAGTGTCGCATTAGAGCAGTACTTC
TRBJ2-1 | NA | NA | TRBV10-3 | CAISELAGRDNEQFF | TGTGCCATCAGTGAGTTGGCCGGCAGGGACAATGAGCAGTTCTTC
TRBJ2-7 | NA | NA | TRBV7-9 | CASSPLGSVYEQYF | TGTGCCAGCAGCCCCCTTGGTAGCGTCTACGAGCAGTACTTC
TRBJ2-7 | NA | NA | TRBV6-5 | CASRPDDYEQYF | TGTGCCAGCCGTCCGGACGACTACGAGCAGTACTTC
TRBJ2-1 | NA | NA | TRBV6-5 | CASSYGSAGQFF | TGTGCCAGCAGTTACGGCTCGGCGGGGCAGTTCTTC
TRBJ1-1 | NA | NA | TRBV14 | CASSLEDTEAFF | TGTGCCAGCAGCCTGGAGGACACTGAAGCTTTCTTT
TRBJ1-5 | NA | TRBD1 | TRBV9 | CASSIGQGNQPQHF | TGTGCCAGCAGCATAGGACAGGGAAATCAGCCCCAGCATTTT
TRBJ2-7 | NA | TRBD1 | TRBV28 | CASSFQGQGGEQYF | TGTGCCAGCAGTTTCCAGGGACAGGGTGGTGAGCAGTACTTC
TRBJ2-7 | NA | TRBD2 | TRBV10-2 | CASSESNNPAGAYEQYF | TGCGCCAGCAGTGAGTCGAACAACCCAGCGGGAGCCTACGAGCAGTACTTC
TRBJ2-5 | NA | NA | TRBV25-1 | CASSEVQGADETQYF | TGTGCCAGCAGTGAAGTTCAAGGGGCGGACGAGACCCAGTACTTC
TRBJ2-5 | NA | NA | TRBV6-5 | CASSYSLSTEQETQYF | TGTGCCAGCAGTTACTCGTTGAGTACGGAGCAAGAGACCCAGTACTTC
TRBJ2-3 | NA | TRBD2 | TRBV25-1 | CASRARLAGGTDTQYF | TGTGCCAGCAGGGCAAGACTAGCGGGAGGCACAGATACGCAGTATTTT
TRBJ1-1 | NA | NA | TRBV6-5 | CASSYSNTEAFF | TGTGCCAGCAGTTACTCGAACACTGAAGCTTTCTTT
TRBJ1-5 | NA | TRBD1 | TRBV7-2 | CASSSEDRGAFNQPQHF | TGTGCCAGCAGCTCCGAGGACAGGGGGGCGTTCAATCAGCCCCAGCATTTT
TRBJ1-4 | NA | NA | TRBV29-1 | CSVDEDGNDEKLFF | TGCAGCGTTGACGAGGACGGCAATGATGAAAAACTGTTTTTT
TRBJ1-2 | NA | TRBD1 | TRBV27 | CASSSRGQGYGYTF | TGTGCCAGCAGTTCCCGCGGACAGGGCTATGGCTACACCTTC
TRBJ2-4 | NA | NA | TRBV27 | CASSQDYRMGIQYF | TGTGCCAGCAGTCAGGACTACCGGATGGGCATTCAGTACTTC
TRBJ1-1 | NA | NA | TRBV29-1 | CSVRLYGNTEAFF | TGCAGCGTCAGGTTGTATGGGAACACTGAAGCTTTCTTT
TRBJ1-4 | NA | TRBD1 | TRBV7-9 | CASSPGTAEKLFF | TGTGCCAGCAGCCCGGGGACAGCGGAAAAACTGTTTTTT
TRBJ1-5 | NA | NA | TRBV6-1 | CASSPHGSHSNQPQHF | TGTGCCAGCAGTCCCCATGGTTCTCATAGCAATCAGCCCCAGCATTTT
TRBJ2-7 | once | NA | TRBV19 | CASSDLRAATVEQYF | TGTGCCAGTAGTGATCTACGAGCAGCCACCGTCGAGCAGTACTTC
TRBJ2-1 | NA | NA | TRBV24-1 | CATSDSRYLYDEQFF | TGTGCCACCAGTGACAGCAGGTACCTTTACGATGAGCAGTTCTTC
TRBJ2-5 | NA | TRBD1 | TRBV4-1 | CASSPNPTGQETQYF | TGCGCCAGCAGCCCGAACCCGACAGGGCAAGAGACCCAGTACTTC
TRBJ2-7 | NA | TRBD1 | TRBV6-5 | CASSLQGTGPSYEQYF | TGTGCCAGCAGTTTACAGGGGACAGGCCCTTCCTACGAGCAGTACTTC
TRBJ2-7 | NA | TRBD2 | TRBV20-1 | CSARSPGGSRYEQYF | TGCAGTGCTAGATCCCCAGGCGGGAGTCGGTACGAGCAGTACTTC
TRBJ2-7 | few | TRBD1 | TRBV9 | CASSSGDRGYEQYF | TGTGCCAGCTCCTCAGGGGACAGGGGCTACGAGCAGTACTTC
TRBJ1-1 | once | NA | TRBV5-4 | CASSRDARAFF | TGTGCCAGCAGCCGGGACGCGCGGGCTTTCTTT
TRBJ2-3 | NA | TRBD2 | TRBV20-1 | CSAQSSGSTDTQYF | TGCAGTGCTCAATCTAGCGGAAGCACAGATACGCAGTATTTT
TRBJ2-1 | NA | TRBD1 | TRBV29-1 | CSVTGANEQFF | TGCAGCGTGACAGGGGCCAATGAGCAGTTCTTC
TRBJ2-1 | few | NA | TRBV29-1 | CSVARDNEQFF | TGCAGCGTTGCCAGGGACAATGAGCAGTTCTTC
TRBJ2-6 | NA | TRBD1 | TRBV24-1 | CATQGVGANVLTF | TGTGCCACCCAGGGGGTTGGGGCCAACGTCCTGACTTTC
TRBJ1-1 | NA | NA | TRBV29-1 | CSVGVGAEAFF | TGCAGCGTTGGTGTTGGGGCTGAAGCTTTCTTT
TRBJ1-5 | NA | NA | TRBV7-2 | CASSLGASLTVNQPQHF | TGTGCCAGCAGCTTAGGAGCTTCTCTGACAGTCAATCAGCCCCAGCATTTT
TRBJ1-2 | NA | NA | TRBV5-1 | CASSLTGPWEGYTF | TGCGCCAGCAGCCTCACTGGGCCCTGGGAAGGCTACACCTTC
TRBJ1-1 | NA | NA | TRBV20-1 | CSARETTANTEAFF | TGCAGTGCTAGAGAGACTACTGCGAACACTGAAGCTTTCTTT